The next 25 T cell receptor beta chains were all read from a single sample in a study of T cells after yellow fever vaccination. TCRdb fed the 5' RACE reads into MiXCR, producing one record per CDR3 protein. In the table there are 200,000 to 300,000 distinct CDR3 sequences, 6% to 8% of which are singletons. The source material was CD4+ T cells sorted from PBMCs, sampled on the day of the yellow fever booster vaccination. Source of these receptors: a man younger than 40 who received the YFV17D yellow fever vaccine.

In this sample, this clonotype turned up many times. The chain couples TRBV3-1 to TRBJ2-1; no clear D. The germline V and J ends were trimmed by 1 base and 2 bases, with 6 bases remaining between them. The CDR3 contains 14 residues. Looked up from germline, CDR1 is LGHDT and CDR2 is YNNKEL (reference sequence). CDR3 nucleotides: TGTGCCAGCAGCCAAGCCCGGACCTACAATGAGCAGTTCTTC. It yields the protein CASSQARTYNEQFF.

This clonotype occurred many times. A junction end diverges from the germline sequence, so it may reflect a read error. This chain uses TRBV7-2 with TRBJ2-1; 7 bases match TRBD2. From germline, CDR1 is SGHTA and CDR2 FQGNSA. This CDR3 region has 15 residues. The CDR3 DNA reads TGTGCCAGCAGTTTAGCGGGCCCGTCCTACAATGAGCAGTTCTTC. Amino acid sequence: CASSLAGPSYNEQFF.

This clonotype was counted a few times. The chain employs TRBV20-1 and TRBJ2-5; D unresolved. V lost 5 bases, J lost 14 bases, and 21 bases lay in between. This CDR3 contains 12 residues. Looked up from germline, CDR1 is DFQATT and CDR2 is SNEGSKA (reference sequence). CDR3 loop: CSASAGSKEAYF. The CDR3 DNA follows: TGCAGTGCTTCGGCAGGCTCGAAAGAGGCTTACTTC.

The chain joins TRBV28 to TRBJ2-1, with TRBD2 identical over 9 bases. The CDR3 contains 14 residues. V shed 8 bases, J shed 2 bases, and the junction held 4 bases outside the gene matches. Germline V gene sequence: CDR1 MDHEN, CDR2 SYDVKM. CDR3 sequence: CASLAGVPYNEQFF. In nucleotides, the CDR3 is TGTGCCAGCTTAGCGGGAGTACCCTACAATGAGCAGTTCTTC.

The chain couples TRBV19 to TRBJ2-7; the match to TRBD2 covers 8 bases. Trimming took 10 bases from V and 0 from J; bases not matched to a gene: 8. CDR1 is LNHDA, CDR2 SQIVND, per germline (reference sequence). This CDR3 has 14 residues. In DNA form, the CDR3 reads TGTGCCACTCGGACCGGGACTAGCTCCTACGAGCAGTACTTC. This codes for CATRTGTSSYEQYF. The entire variable domain, with the rest obtained from reference TRBV19 and TRBJ2-7, is as follows: DGGITQSPKYLFRKEGQNVTLSCEQNLNHDAMYWYRQDPGQGLRLIYYSQIVNDFQKGDIAEGYSVSREKKESFPLTVTSAQKNPTAFYLCATRTGTSSYEQYFGPGTRLTVT.

This clonotype came up a few times. V gene TRBV28 combines with J gene TRBJ2-7; D remains ambiguous. Germline CDR1 MDHEN, CDR2 SYDVKM. The CDR3 covers 9 residues. Trimming shortened V by 8 bases and J by 4 bases, and 3 bases separated the two germline ends. CDR3 sequence (DNA): TGTGCCAGCGGGTACGAGCAGTACTTC. It encodes CASGYEQYF.

The gene calls are TRBV14 and TRBJ1-2; D not certain. With 4 bases removed from V and 5 bases from J, the gap between germline ends came to 8 bases. CDR1 and CDR2 (germline): SGHDN, FVKESK. The CDR3 extends over 12 amino acids. This CDR3 is CASSRAAYGYTF. The CDR3 bases are TGTGCCAGCAGCCGAGCGGCGTATGGCTACACCTTC.

This clonotype appeared a few times. The V call is TRBV3-1, the J call TRBJ2-5; tentative D call: TRBD2 (5 bases). The CDR3 extends over 15 amino acids. The V gene lost 2 bases and the J gene lost 2 bases, with 12 bases spanning the gap. The germline V gene has CDR1 LGHDT and CDR2 YNNKEL (reference sequence). In nucleotides, the CDR3 is TGTGCCAGCAGCCAAAGGACGGGAATGCAAGAGACCCAGTACTTC. As protein: CASSQRTGMQETQYF.

The sample holds a few counts of this clonotype. The chain recombines TRBV5-1 with TRBJ1-2; TRBD1 aligns across 9 bases. Germline trimming cut 0 bases from V and 7 bases from J; bases unmatched to any gene: 4. The CDR3 sequence is 14 residues long. Germline V gives CDR1 SGHRS, CDR2 YFSETQ. This chain's CDR3 is CASSLVQGAGGYTF. CDR3 nucleotide sequence: TGCGCCAGCAGCTTGGTACAGGGGGCTGGTGGCTACACCTTC.

This clonotype was observed at least ten times. V is TRBV15 and J is TRBJ1-1; D gene uncertain. The germline V and J ends were trimmed by 3 bases and 1 base, with 9 bases remaining between them. This CDR3 has 14 residues. Germline V gene lookup returns CDR1 LNHNV and CDR2 YYDKDF (reference sequence). CDR3 sequence: CATSRNRRNTEAFF. DNA for the CDR3: TGTGCCACCAGCAGGAACCGGAGGAACACTGAAGCTTTCTTT.

This clonotype was found a few times. The chain couples TRBV7-2 to TRBJ2-1; D is uncertain. The CDR3 totals 16 residues. Trimming removed 0 bases at V and 4 bases at J, with 13 bases between. CDR1 is SGHTA, CDR2 FQGNSA, per germline. The CDR3 loop reads CASSLAVSNTYNEQFF. Here the CDR3 DNA reads TGTGCCAGCAGCTTAGCTGTCTCGAACACTTACAATGAGCAGTTCTTC.

This clonotype was picked up many times. This sequence joins TRBV24-1 and TRBJ2-3, with D unclear. The length of the CDR3 is 13 residues. V was trimmed by 4 bases and J by 6 bases, leaving 10 bases between them. Germline loops: CDR1 KGHDR, CDR2 SFDVKD. The CDR3 region has the DNA TGTGCCACCAGTGAAGGAAGATGGGATACGCAGTATTTT. Amino acid sequence: CATSEGRWDTQYF.

There are many counts of this clonotype. The chain has TRBV5-1 and TRBJ2-3; 10 bases map to TRBD1. Germline CDR1 reads SGHRS; CDR2 reads YFSETQ. V trimming: 1 base; J trimming: 2 bases; junction bases outside the gene matches: 22. This CDR3 comprises 22 residues. Here the CDR3 DNA reads TGCGCCAGCAGCTTGATCGTTGACAGGGGGCAAGGCGGGAGGACCCTCACAGATACGCAGTATTTT. It encodes CASSLIVDRGQGGRTLTDTQYF.

This clonotype was counted at least ten times. V is TRBV7-2 and J is TRBJ2-2, with a tentative D call TRBD2 (6 bases). The germline V gene encodes CDR1 SGHTA and CDR2 FQGNSA. Trimming left V 0 bases short and J 1 base short, with 9 bases between. This CDR3 is built from 16 residues. In DNA form, the CDR3 reads TGTGCCAGCAGCTTAGCGGGCGGGGTGAACACCGGGGAGCTGTTTTTT. Translation gives CASSLAGGVNTGELFF. The full variable domain, its missing parts supplied by reference TRBV7-2 and TRBJ2-2, is GAGVSQSPSNKVTEKGKDVELRCDPISGHTALYWYRQSLGQGLEFLIYFQGNSAPDKSGLPSDRFSAERTGGSVSTLTIQRTQQEDSAVYLCASSLAGGVNTGELFFGEGSRLTVL.

The chain joins TRBV29-1 to TRBJ1-1, with D possibly being TRBD1 (5 bases). V lost 6 bases to trimming and J lost 0 bases, with 11 bases between them. Germline V gene data show CDR1 as SQVTM and CDR2 as ANQGSEA. The CDR3 covers 13 residues. The CDR3 bases are TGCAGCGTAGGAAGACAGCTGAACACTGAAGCTTTCTTT. This gives the protein CSVGRQLNTEAFF.

This clonotype has at least ten counts. As DNA, the CDR3 is TGTGCCAGCGGGATGTGGGTAAACGAGCAGTACTTC. Its protein product is CASGMWVNEQYF. The V gene is TRBV25-1, the J gene TRBJ2-7, with D unresolved. CDR1 and CDR2 from the germline V gene are MGHDK and SYGVNS. The CDR3 length is 12 residues. V lost 8 bases and J lost 5, with 13 bases in between.

This clonotype showed up many times. The rearrangement uses TRBV7-8 and TRBJ2-3; possibly TRBD1 or TRBD2 for D (5 bases each). This CDR3 is 11 amino acids long. V shed 8 bases and J shed 5 bases, with 8 bases lying between them. Germline assignment: CDR1 SGHVS and CDR2 FQNEAQ. CDR3 DNA sequence: TGTGCCAGCGGGGGAGAAGATACGCAGTATTTT. This encodes CASGGEDTQYF. Full variable domain (missing parts from reference TRBV7-8 and TRBJ2-3): GAGVSQSPRYKVAKRGQDVALRCDPISGHVSLFWYQQALGQGPEFLTYFQNEAQLDKSGLPSDRFFAERPEGSVSTLKIQRTQQEDSAVYLCASGGEDTQYFGPGTRLTVL.

The genes are TRBV20-1 and TRBJ1-5, with no clear D. The V gene lost 2 bases and the J gene lost 2 bases, with 13 bases spanning the gap. Germline CDR1 reads DFQATT; CDR2 reads SNEGSKA (reference sequence). The CDR3 contains 15 residues. The DNA of the CDR3 is TGCAGTGCTAGAAGTCCCACGATAGGCAATCAGCCCCAGCATTTT. Protein: CSARSPTIGNQPQHF.

This clonotype showed up just a few times. The chain has TRBV15 and TRBJ2-5, with D unclear. Germline CDR1 reads LNHNV; CDR2 reads YYDKDF (reference sequence). V was trimmed by 5 bases and J by 9 bases, leaving 13 bases between them. The CDR3 totals 12 residues. The CDR3 spells CATSYQESAQYF. CDR3 nucleotide sequence: TGTGCCACCAGCTACCAGGAATCGGCCCAGTACTTC.

The V call is TRBV5-4, the J call TRBJ2-2, with unresolved D. V gave up 0 bases and J gave up 2 bases, with 11 bases separating them. This CDR3 spans 16 amino acids. Germline CDR1 SGHNT, CDR2 YYREEE (reference sequence). CDR3 residues: CASSLAAATNTGELFF. The CDR3 region has the DNA TGTGCCAGCAGCTTGGCGGCGGCAACCAACACCGGGGAGCTGTTTTTT.

In its sample, this clonotype was seen many times. The chain links TRBV15 to TRBJ2-7, with a possible D match to TRBD2 (5 bases). Between the trimmed V and J ends, which lost 1 base and 8 bases, there was a span of 9 bases. The CDR3 loop spans 12 amino acids. CDR1 and CDR2 (germline): LNHNV, YYDKDF (reference sequence). This CDR3 reads CATSRVEGQQYF. The CDR3 DNA reads TGTGCCACCAGCAGAGTCGAGGGCCAGCAGTACTTC.

There are many counts of this clonotype. This chain connects TRBV21-1 to TRBJ2-5. TRBV21-1 is reported as a pseudogene. The CDR3 has 9 residues. In nucleotides, the CDR3 is TGTGCCAGCCGGACGCCCCAGTACTTC. Translated: CASRTPQYF.

This clonotype was counted ten times or more. The chain has TRBV10-3 and TRBJ2-3; no reliable D call. The V end was cut by 0 bases, the J end by 5 bases, with 3 bases between. Germline V gives CDR1 ENHRY, CDR2 SYGVKD. This CDR3 comprises 12 residues. CDR3 nucleotide sequence: TGTGCCATCAGTGAGTCTAAAGATACGCAGTATTTT. This gives the protein CAISESKDTQYF.

This clonotype occurred a few times. The rearrangement joins TRBV5-1 to TRBJ2-7; 9 bases match TRBD2. Looked up from germline, CDR1 is SGHRS and CDR2 is YFSETQ. CDR3 length: 15 residues. The junction had 5 bases not matched to a gene; V was cut back by 2 bases and J by 2 bases. CDR3 in DNA: TGCGCCAGCAGCTTTTCTAGCGGGGCCCCCTACGAGCAGTACTTC. It encodes CASSFSSGAPYEQYF.

This clonotype came up a few times. This sequence joins TRBV24-1 and TRBJ2-7, with 8 bases identical to TRBD2. The CDR3 spans 16 residues. Germline CDR1 reads KGHDR; CDR2 reads SFDVKD. J lost 5 bases, V lost 5 bases, and 13 bases had no gene match. CDR3 protein: CATSAPGGARWNEQYF. CDR3 in DNA: TGTGCCACCAGTGCCCCGGGGGGGGCGCGTTGGAACGAGCAGTACTTC.